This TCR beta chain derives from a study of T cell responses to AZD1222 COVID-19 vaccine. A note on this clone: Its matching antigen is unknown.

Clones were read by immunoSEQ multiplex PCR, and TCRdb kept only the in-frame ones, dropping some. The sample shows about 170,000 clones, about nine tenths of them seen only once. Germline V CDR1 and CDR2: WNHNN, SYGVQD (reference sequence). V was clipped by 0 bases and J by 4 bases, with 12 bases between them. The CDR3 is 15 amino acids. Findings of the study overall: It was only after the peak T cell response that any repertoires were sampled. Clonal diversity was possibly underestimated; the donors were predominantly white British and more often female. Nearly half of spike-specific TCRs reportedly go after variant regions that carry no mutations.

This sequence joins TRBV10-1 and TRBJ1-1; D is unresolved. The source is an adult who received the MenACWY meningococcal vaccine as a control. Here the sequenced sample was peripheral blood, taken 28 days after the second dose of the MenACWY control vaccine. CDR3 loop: CASSESINAGTEAFF. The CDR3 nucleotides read TGCGCCAGCAGTGAGTCGATTAACGCGGGCACTGAAGCTTTCTTT.